Sequencing of this T cell receptor beta chain was carried out in a study of T-cell reconstitution after alpha-beta-depleted transplantation in children. Whole-study results and caveats: A year had passed since transplant, and T-cell counts and diversity by then came mostly from newly produced T cells. There were some patients whose high TCRbeta diversity at day 60 came from surviving recipient T cells and thymic progenitors. At around two months after transplant, the alpha-beta T cells were reportedly derived from several hundred expanded clones that came from non-depleted graft cells.

In germline, CDR1 is SGHDN, CDR2 FVKESK. CDR3 length: 15 amino acids. V was clipped by 2 bases and J by 2 bases, with 12 bases between them. Preparation of the TCRbeta library involved a method that used unique molecular identifiers. Each CDR3 protein is one row after TCRdb ran MiXCR on the PCR reads. The sample includes 450,000 to 550,000 distinct CDR3 sequences, approximately 10% of them seen just once. This clonotype was observed a handful of times. The antigen is not known. The receptor was isolated from a female patient aged 2-10 years who had a stem cell transplant for aplastic anemia, so the T cells may come from the graft donor. The sequences come from PBMCs, mostly from graft donor cells, collected 180 days after TCRalphabeta/CD19-depleted stem cell transplant. V is TRBV14 and J is TRBJ1-2; the D gene is possibly TRBD1 (6 bases). The chain's CDR3 is CASSQFQGQNYGYTF. CDR3 DNA sequence: TGTGCCAGCAGCCAATTCCAGGGGCAGAACTATGGCTACACCTTC.